This paragraph covers one TCR beta chain sequence. Its antigen is currently unknown. Profiling relied on immunoSEQ multiplex PCR, and the TCRdb table lists in-frame clones only, not all of them. The sample consists of about 88,000 clones, approximately 89% of them appearing once. This entry belongs to a study of graft-versus-host responses after intestinal transplantation. The V gene lost 7 bases and the J gene lost 2 bases, with 7 bases spanning the gap. The CDR3 has 12 residues. From germline, CDR1 is SGHRS and CDR2 YFSETQ. The sequence derives from a human donor who was the organ donor for an intestinal transplant. V is TRBV5-1 and J is TRBJ1-3; D not certain. Sequenced here: unstimulated CD4+ T cells sorted from spleen or lymph node cells, sampled before transplant. This chain's CDR3 is CASSGTGNTIYF. CDR3 nucleotide sequence: TGCGCCAGCTCCGGGACTGGAAACACCATATATTTT.